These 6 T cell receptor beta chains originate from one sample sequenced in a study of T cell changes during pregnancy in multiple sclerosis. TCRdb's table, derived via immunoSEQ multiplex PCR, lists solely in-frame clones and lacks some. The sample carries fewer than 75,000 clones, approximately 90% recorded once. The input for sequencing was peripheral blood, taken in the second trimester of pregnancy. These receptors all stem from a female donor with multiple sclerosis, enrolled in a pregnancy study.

The CDR3 spells CAWTFITGANGELFF. The DNA of the CDR3 is TGTGCCTGGACTTTTATAACAGGGGCTAACGGGGAGCTGTTTTTT. This sequence joins TRBV30 and TRBJ2-2; 7 bases are shared with TRBD1. The CDR3 loop spans 15 amino acids. The V gene end was trimmed by 4 bases and the J gene end by 7 bases; junction bases not matched to a gene: 12. Germline V gene data show CDR1 as GTSNPN and CDR2 as SVGIG (reference sequence).

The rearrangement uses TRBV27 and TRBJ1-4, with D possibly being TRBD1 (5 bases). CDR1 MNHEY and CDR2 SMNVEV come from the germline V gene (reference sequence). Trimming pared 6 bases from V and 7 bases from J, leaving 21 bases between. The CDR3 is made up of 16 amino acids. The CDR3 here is CASSTGGPGEREKLFF. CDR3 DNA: TGTGCCAGCAGCACCGGGGGTCCCGGGGAGCGTGAAAAACTGTTTTTT. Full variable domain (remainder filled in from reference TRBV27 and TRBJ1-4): EAQVTQNPRYLITVTGKKLTVTCSQNMNHEYMSWYRQDPGLGLRQIYYSMNVEVTDKGDVPEGYKVSRKEKRNFPLILESPSPNQTSLYFCASSTGGPGEREKLFFGSGTQLSVL.

The CDR3 sequence is CASRRGSQGVRGYTF. CDR3 DNA: TGTGCCAGCAGGAGGGGGAGTCAGGGGGTGAGGGGCTACACCTTC. This chain links TRBV6-5 with TRBJ1-2; TRBD1 agrees at 7 bases. Germline V lookup: CDR1 MNHEY, CDR2 SVGAGI. The CDR3 contains 15 residues. The junction had 15 bases not matched to a gene; V was cut back by 6 bases and J by 8 bases.

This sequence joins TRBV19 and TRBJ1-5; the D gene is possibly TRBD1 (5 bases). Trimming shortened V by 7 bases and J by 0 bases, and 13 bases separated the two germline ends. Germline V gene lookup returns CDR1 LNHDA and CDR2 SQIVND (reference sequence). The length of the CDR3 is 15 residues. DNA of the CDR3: TGTGCCAGTACCGACGGGACTTATAGCAATCAGCCCCAGCATTTT. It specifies CASTDGTYSNQPQHF.

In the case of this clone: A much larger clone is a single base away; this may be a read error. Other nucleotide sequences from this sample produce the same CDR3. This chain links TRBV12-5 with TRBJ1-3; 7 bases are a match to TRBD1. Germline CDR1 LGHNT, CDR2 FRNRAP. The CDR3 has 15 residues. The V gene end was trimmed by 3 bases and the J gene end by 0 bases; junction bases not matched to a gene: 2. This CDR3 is CASGFGTVSGNTIYF. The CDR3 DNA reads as TGTGCTAGTGGTTTCGGGACAGTCTCTGGAAACACCATATATTTT.

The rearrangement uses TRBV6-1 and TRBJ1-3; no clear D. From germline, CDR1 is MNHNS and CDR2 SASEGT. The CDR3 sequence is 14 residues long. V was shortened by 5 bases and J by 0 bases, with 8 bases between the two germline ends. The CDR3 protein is CASSTSISGNTIYF. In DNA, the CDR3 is TGTGCCAGCAGTACAAGTATCTCTGGAAACACCATATATTTT.